Presented here are 30 T cell receptor beta chains from one specimen sequenced in a study of memory CD4+ T cells and cytomegalovirus serostatus. Clones were sequenced by immunoSEQ multiplex PCR, and TCRdb holds only the in-frame ones, with some missing. The sample carries tens of thousands of clones, about 80% recorded once. Single viable CD3+CD4+CD8-CD45RO+ cells were sorted as the memory CD4+ T cells. Sequenced sample: memory CD4+ T cells from blood. These receptors all stem from an adult in good health and CMV-seronegative.

The V and J genes are TRBV6-6 and TRBJ2-7, with TRBD2 identical over 10 bases. V lost 4 bases and J lost 7; bases outside the gene matches: 10. The CDR3 spans 15 residues. Germline V CDR1 and CDR2: MNHNY, SVGAGI (reference sequence). CDR3 sequence: CASSLGLAGAREQYF. DNA of the CDR3: TGTGCCAGCAGTTTAGGGCTAGCGGGAGCAAGGGAGCAGTACTTC.

CDR3 sequence reads: CSARAAHLAFF. CDR3 DNA sequence: TGCAGTGCTAGAGCGGCCCACCTGGCTTTCTTT. This sequence joins TRBV20-1 and TRBJ1-1; unclear D gene. V was trimmed by 1 base and J by 11 bases, leaving 11 bases between them. The CDR3 is 11 residues long. The germline gives CDR1 DFQATT, CDR2 SNEGSKA (reference sequence).

The chain carries TRBV18 and TRBJ2-7, with TRBD1 identical over 10 bases. V trimming: 4 bases; J trimming: 5 bases; junction bases outside the gene matches: 2. The germline V gene encodes CDR1 KGHSH and CDR2 LQKENI. This CDR3 has 13 residues. The CDR3 nucleotides are TGTGCCAGCTCACGACAGGGGGCCGACGAGCAGTACTTC. Amino acids: CASSRQGADEQYF.

Only a few counts were recorded for this clone. The chain recombines TRBV19 with TRBJ1-5; unclear D gene. The CDR3 is 15 amino acids. Trimming took 3 bases from V and 1 from J, leaving 10 bases between them. In germline, CDR1 is LNHDA, CDR2 SQIVND (reference sequence). The CDR3 protein is CASSMAYASNQPQHF. The CDR3, as DNA: TGTGCCAGTAGTATGGCATATGCGAGCAATCAGCCCCAGCATTTT.

This clone was observed a few times. This rearrangement joins TRBV6-6 to TRBJ2-5, with D perhaps assigned TRBD1 or TRBD2 (5 bases each). Trimming took off 6 bases at V and 4 bases at J, with 15 bases between the two ends. The CDR3 is 14 residues long. Per the germline V gene, CDR1 is MNHNY and CDR2 is SVGAGI (reference sequence). The CDR3 nucleotides read TGTGCCAGCAGGACAGAGGGTGGAAGAGAGACCCAGTACTTC. Translating gives CASRTEGGRETQYF.

This clone was seen only once. This chain uses TRBV6-5 with TRBJ1-5; weak D call: TRBD1 (5 bases). Germline V gene data show CDR1 as MNHEY and CDR2 as SVGAGI. Trimming took off 4 bases at V and 4 bases at J, with 14 bases between the two ends. The CDR3 is 15 residues long. CDR3 DNA: TGTGCCAGCAGTTTACAGGCAGGGCCAAATCAGCCCCAGCATTTT. It is translated as CASSLQAGPNQPQHF.

The chain is built from TRBV7-2 and TRBJ2-1, with D perhaps TRBD1 or TRBD2 (5 bases each). CDR3 length: 18 amino acids. Germline CDR1 reads SGHTA; CDR2 reads FQGNSA. The V end lost 0 bases, the J end lost 4 bases, and 19 bases lay between the germline ends. The CDR3 sequence is CASSLANWGREGYNEQFF. CDR3 sequence (DNA): TGTGCCAGCAGCTTAGCGAATTGGGGACGGGAAGGATACAATGAGCAGTTCTTC.

This clone showed up just a few times. The chain has TRBV19 and TRBJ2-7, with a weak D call TRBD2 (5 bases). CDR3 length equals 14 residues. Trimming cost V 6 bases and J 2 bases, with 14 bases left between them. Germline loops: CDR1 LNHDA, CDR2 SQIVND (reference sequence). The CDR3: CASRPERRAYEQYF. The CDR3 region has the DNA TGTGCCAGTAGACCTGAGAGGCGGGCCTACGAGCAGTACTTC.

This clone appeared once. The V and J genes are TRBV19 and TRBJ2-3, with no clear D. The germline CDR1 and CDR2 sequences are LNHDA and SQIVND (reference sequence). This CDR3 region has 14 residues. Trimming shortened V by 3 bases and J by 0 bases, and 7 bases separated the two germline ends. The CDR3 DNA reads as TGTGCCAGTAGTATTATGGGCAGCACAGATACGCAGTATTTT. This encodes CASSIMGSTDTQYF.

The rearrangement joins TRBV25-1 to TRBJ2-3; D is uncertain. The CDR3 consists of 13 residues. V lost 7 bases and J lost 3, with 11 bases in between. Germline V lookup: CDR1 MGHDK, CDR2 SYGVNS. CDR3 coding DNA: TGTGCCAGCACACATCTATCGACAGATACGCAGTATTTT. Translating it yields CASTHLSTDTQYF.

The chain has TRBV6-5 and TRBJ1-5; tentative D call: TRBD1 (6 bases). Trimming stripped 6 bases from V and 3 bases from J, with 9 bases between. Germline CDR1 MNHEY, CDR2 SVGAGI. The CDR3 is 13 amino acids. CDR3 nucleotide sequence: TGTGCCAGCAGCGGGACACACAATCAGCCCCAGCATTTT. This encodes CASSGTHNQPQHF.

The rearrangement uses TRBV15 and TRBJ2-1; weak D call: TRBD1 (7 bases). This CDR3 is 14 amino acids long. V was trimmed by 0 bases and J by 8 bases, leaving 11 bases between them. Germline V gives CDR1 LNHNV, CDR2 YYDKDF (reference sequence). CDR3 in amino acids: CATSREEGAYEQFF. Written as DNA, the CDR3 is TGTGCCACCAGCAGAGAGGAGGGGGCCTATGAGCAGTTCTTC.

The chain links TRBV5-1 to TRBJ2-5, with D possibly matching TRBD2 (5 bases). V lost 1 base, J lost 5 bases, and 15 bases lay in between. Germline V lookup: CDR1 SGHRS, CDR2 YFSETQ. The CDR3 length is 15 residues. CDR3 protein: CASSLYPASLETQYF. DNA of the CDR3: TGCGCCAGCAGCTTGTATCCGGCTAGCTTGGAGACCCAGTACTTC.

The gene calls are TRBV5-6 and TRBJ1-2; 7 bases map to TRBD1. Germline V gives CDR1 SGHDT, CDR2 YYEEEE. J gave up 7 bases and V 0 bases, and 0 bases lay outside the gene matches. This CDR3 spans 12 amino acids. CDR3 coding DNA: TGTGCCAGCAGCTTGGAGGGGGCTGGCTACACCTTC. Translation gives CASSLEGAGYTF.

The chain joins TRBV30 to TRBJ1-5, with 8 positions matching TRBD1. The germline gives CDR1 GTSNPN, CDR2 SVGIG (reference sequence). Germline trimming cut 3 bases from V and 7 bases from J; bases unmatched to any gene: 5. The CDR3 covers 13 residues. CDR3 sequence reads: CAWSQDRDQPQHF. The CDR3 DNA reads as TGTGCCTGGAGCCAGGACAGGGACCAGCCCCAGCATTTT.

V usage is TRBV5-6 and J usage is TRBJ2-7; 8 nucleotides line up with TRBD2. The CDR3 is 15 residues long. The germline gives CDR1 SGHDT, CDR2 YYEEEE. J lost 1 base, V lost 0 bases, and 3 bases had no gene match. The CDR3 protein is CASSLGPSGSYEQYF. CDR3 DNA: TGTGCCAGCAGCTTGGGTCCTAGCGGGTCCTACGAGCAGTACTTC.

This chain uses TRBV5-4 with TRBJ2-5; perhaps TRBD2 as D (5 bases). The V gene lost 5 bases and the J gene lost 2 bases, with 10 bases spanning the gap. Germline lookup yields CDR1 SGHNT and CDR2 YYREEE (reference sequence). CDR3 length: 13 residues. Here the CDR3 reads CASSPPGQETQYF. The CDR3 DNA reads as TGTGCCAGCAGTCCGCCGGGACAAGAGACCCAGTACTTC.

This clone rates as medium-sized (0.01 to 0.1%). The chain couples TRBV18 to TRBJ1-5; no reliable D call. This CDR3 comprises 14 residues. CDR1 is KGHSH and CDR2 is LQKENI in the germline V gene. Between the trimmed V and J ends, which lost 4 bases and 6 bases, there was a span of 13 bases. CDR3 sequence: CASSQWAVIQPQHF. CDR3 sequence (DNA): TGTGCCAGCTCACAATGGGCGGTGATTCAGCCCCAGCATTTT.

CDR3 in DNA: TGCGCCAGCAGCCTTCGGACAGGGGATGAGCAGTTCTTC. Protein product: CASSLRTGDEQFF. The chain recombines TRBV4-1 with TRBJ2-1; 9 bases fit TRBD1. Unmatched junction bases numbered 3, after V lost 4 bases and J lost 8 bases. The CDR3 consists of 13 residues. Germline CDR1 MGHRA, CDR2 YSYEKL.

V gene TRBV13 combines with J gene TRBJ2-5, with D hard to call. CDR1 is PRHDT and CDR2 is FYEKMQ in the germline V gene (reference sequence). Between the trimmed V and J ends, which lost 0 bases and 5 bases, there was a span of 16 bases. CDR3 length equals 16 residues. The CDR3 is CASSLGRGFSGETQYF. The CDR3 nucleotides are TGTGCCAGCAGCTTAGGCCGTGGCTTCTCCGGGGAGACCCAGTACTTC.

The chain couples TRBV11-2 to TRBJ2-3; tentatively, D is TRBD2 (5 bases). CDR1 and CDR2 from the germline V gene are SGHAT and FQNNGV. V was cut by 8 bases and J by 2 bases, with 14 bases left in between. The CDR3 loop spans 14 amino acids. The DNA of the CDR3 is TGTGCCAGCGGCCCTAAGGAGGCCACAGATACGCAGTATTTT. This translates into CASGPKEATDTQYF.

V and J are TRBV28 and TRBJ1-3; 7 bases are shared with TRBD1. With 6 bases clipped from V and 2 bases from J, the junction kept 4 bases outside the gene matches. Germline-derived CDR1 and CDR2 are MDHEN and SYDVKM. The CDR3 is made up of 14 amino acids. CDR3 amino acids: CASSSDRAGNTIYF. CDR3 in DNA: TGTGCCAGCAGCTCCGACAGGGCTGGAAACACCATATATTTT. Full variable domain (missing parts from reference TRBV28 and TRBJ1-3): DVKVTQSSRYLVKRTGEKVFLECVQDMDHENMFWYRQDPGLGLRLIYFSYDVKMKEKGDIPEGYSVSREKKERFSLILESASTNQTSMYLCASSSDRAGNTIYFGEGSWLTVV.

The chain joins TRBV19 to TRBJ1-1; TRBD1 matches 8 bases. CDR1 is LNHDA, CDR2 SQIVND, per germline (reference sequence). After removal of 5 bases from V and 0 bases from J, the junction contained 11 bases not matched to a gene. The CDR3 is 17 amino acids. This chain's CDR3 is CASSSRRTGPMNTEAFF. In nucleotides, the CDR3 is TGTGCCAGTAGTTCCCGTCGGACAGGGCCCATGAACACTGAAGCTTTCTTT. Variable domain in full (rest from reference TRBV19 and TRBJ1-1): DGGITQSPKYLFRKEGQNVTLSCEQNLNHDAMYWYRQDPGQGLRLIYYSQIVNDFQKGDIAEGYSVSREKKESFPLTVTSAQKNPTAFYLCASSSRRTGPMNTEAFFGQGTRLTVV.

This chain connects TRBV12-5 to TRBJ2-5; 10 bases map to TRBD2. Trimming took 5 bases from V and 4 from J; bases not matched to a gene: 1. Germline loops: CDR1 LGHNT, CDR2 FRNRAP. The CDR3 has 13 amino acids. Here the CDR3 reads CASGPSGGETQYF. CDR3 nucleotides: TGTGCTAGTGGTCCTAGCGGGGGAGAGACCCAGTACTTC.

V and J are TRBV6-1 and TRBJ2-7; TRBD1 matches 9 bases. Trimming at V came to 6 bases and at J to 5 bases, leaving 8 bases not matched to a gene. Germline V lookup: CDR1 MNHNS, CDR2 SASEGT. The CDR3 has 14 residues. The CDR3 DNA follows: TGTGCCAGCAGAGGGGACAGGGTTTTCAACGAGCAGTACTTC. Protein sequence: CASRGDRVFNEQYF.

With respect to this clone: An end of the junction does not agree with germline; a read error may underlie this. This chain links TRBV7-7 with TRBJ2-5, with TRBD2 identical over 8 bases. CDR1 SSHAT and CDR2 FNYEAQ come from the germline V gene (reference sequence). There are 16 residues in the CDR3. This chain's CDR3 is CASSPNLAGLRETQYF. CDR3 nucleotides: TGTGCTAGCAGCCCGAACTTAGCGGGACTTAGAGAGACCCAGTACTTC.

This chain links TRBV18 with TRBJ1-5; tentative D call: TRBD1 (5 bases). The CDR3 consists of 15 residues. Per germline, CDR1 KGHSH and CDR2 LQKENI. V gave up 2 bases and J gave up 2 bases, with 10 bases separating them. CDR3 sequence reads: CASSPSRDRNQPQHF. The DNA of the CDR3 is TGTGCCAGCTCACCAAGCAGGGATCGCAATCAGCCCCAGCATTTT.

The CDR3 protein is CATSRATGGGYGYTF. Written as DNA, the CDR3 is TGTGCCACCAGCAGAGCGACGGGGGGAGGCTATGGCTACACCTTC. The chain employs TRBV15 and TRBJ1-2; tentatively, D is TRBD1 (5 bases). Germline V lookup: CDR1 LNHNV, CDR2 YYDKDF (reference sequence). Trimming took 1 base from V and 4 from J, leaving 13 bases between them. This CDR3 is 15 amino acids long.

The chain links TRBV7-3 to TRBJ1-1, with D perhaps TRBD1 (6 bases). This CDR3 comprises 14 residues. The V gene lost 5 bases and the J gene lost 5 bases, with 15 bases spanning the gap. Germline V gene sequence: CDR1 SGHTA, CDR2 FQGTGA. For the CDR3, the DNA is TGTGCCAGCAGCCCACAGGGAATTGGTACTGAAGCTTTCTTT. Translating it yields CASSPQGIGTEAFF.

The V and J genes are TRBV23-1 and TRBJ1-5; 7 nucleotides match TRBD1. TRBV23-1 is an ORF, and what it does is uncertain. Trimming cost V 0 bases and J 0 bases; bases outside gene matches: 5. The CDR3 extends over 17 amino acids. Here the CDR3 DNA reads TGCGCCAGCAGTCAATCCAGGGGGAGGAATAGCAATCAGCCCCAGCATTTT. Its translation: CASSQSRGRNSNQPQHF.